The 27 T cell receptor beta chains presented below share a single source sample, sequenced in a study of cytomegalovirus exposure and HLA in healthy donors. Both 60 Vbeta primers and 13 Jbeta primers went into the PCR. Sequenced by immunoSEQ multiplex PCR; TCRdb stores in-frame clones only, minus some. The sample consists of under 200,000 clones, 79% of them appearing once. The specimen was PBMCs. These receptors were taken from a woman under 40 in good health and CMV-seropositive.

The chain links TRBV7-2 to TRBJ2-7, with unresolved D. The CDR3 runs 14 residues. Germline CDR1 SGHTA, CDR2 FQGNSA. Trimming pared 1 base from V and 0 bases from J, leaving 7 bases between. CDR3 region: CASSLDTISYEQYF. The CDR3 region has the DNA TGTGCCAGCAGCTTAGACACCATCTCCTACGAGCAGTACTTC.

The V and J genes are TRBV5-6 and TRBJ1-5; D perhaps matches TRBD1 (5 bases). Germline CDR1 reads SGHDT; CDR2 reads YYEEEE. This CDR3 has 17 residues. The V and J ends lost 1 base and 0 bases respectively, with 14 bases between them. CDR3 sequence reads: CASSLREGLISNQPQHF. The CDR3 nucleotides read TGTGCCAGCAGCTTGCGGGAGGGACTTATTAGCAATCAGCCCCAGCATTTT.

This chain links TRBV7-9 with TRBJ2-1, with 9 bases that match TRBD1. V lost 5 bases and J lost 0; bases outside the gene matches: 8. This CDR3 is built from 17 residues. CDR1 and CDR2 (germline): SEHNR, FQNEAQ (reference sequence). The CDR3 DNA reads as TGTGCCAGCAGCCAACCCCCGGGACAGGGCTCCTACAATGAGCAGTTCTTC. The encoded protein is CASSQPPGQGSYNEQFF.

This clone has a handful of counts. The J gene is TRBJ2-2, the V gene TRBV9, with D maybe TRBD2 (7 bases). Germline loops: CDR1 SGDLS, CDR2 YYNGEE. CDR3 length: 17 residues. The ends were cut back, 0 bases at V and 5 bases at J, with 17 bases in the middle. The CDR3 DNA follows: TGTGCCAGCAGCGTAGGCGGGGGCCGGGGAGTAACCGGGGAGCTGTTTTTT. This encodes CASSVGGGRGVTGELFF. The full variable domain, rest sourced from reference TRBV9 and TRBJ2-2, is DSGVTQTPKHLITATGQRVTLRCSPRSGDLSVYWYQQSLDQGLQFLIQYYNGEERAKGNILERFSAQQFPDLHSELNLSSLELGDSALYFCASSVGGGRGVTGELFFGEGSRLTVL.

This clone has more than one count but fewer than ten. The chain joins TRBV19 to TRBJ1-3; D not certain. V was shortened by 3 bases and J by 0 bases, with 9 bases between the two germline ends. This CDR3 has 15 amino acids. Germline V gene lookup returns CDR1 LNHDA and CDR2 SQIVND (reference sequence). The CDR3: CASSISRDSGNTIYF. The CDR3 bases are TGTGCCAGTAGTATTTCGCGGGACTCTGGAAACACCATATATTTT.

This clone has just a few counts. The CDR3 sequence is CASSDSGTGTEAFF. The CDR3 bases are TGCGCCAGCAGCGACTCCGGGACAGGGACTGAAGCTTTCTTT. J is TRBJ1-1 and V is TRBV5-1, with 9 positions matching TRBD1. The germline V gene has CDR1 SGHRS and CDR2 YFSETQ. The CDR3 extends over 14 amino acids. V was clipped by 4 bases and J by 5 bases; unmatched bases: 6.

The genes are TRBV7-8 and TRBJ2-5, with 10 bases aligning to TRBD1. The CDR3 runs to 15 residues. Germline assignment: CDR1 SGHVS and CDR2 FQNEAQ. V was pared by 4 bases and J by 5 bases, with 7 bases of the junction left unmatched. The CDR3 spells CASSSRQGAWETQYF. CDR3 bases: TGTGCCAGCAGCTCTAGACAGGGGGCATGGGAGACCCAGTACTTC.

V usage is TRBV2 and J usage is TRBJ1-5; D perhaps matches TRBD1 (5 bases). The CDR3 runs to 15 residues. V was shortened by 2 bases and J by 3 bases, with 11 bases between the two germline ends. The germline gives CDR1 SNHLY, CDR2 FYNNEI. CDR3 nucleotides: TGTGCCAGCAGTGAACAAGCACAGGACAATCAGCCCCAGCATTTT. Protein sequence: CASSEQAQDNQPQHF.

The chain has TRBV4-1 and TRBJ1-1, with 10 bases fitting TRBD1. V lost 0 bases and J lost 12; bases outside the gene matches: 4. The CDR3 has 13 residues. Germline V gene sequence: CDR1 MGHRA, CDR2 YSYEKL. DNA of the CDR3: TGCGCCAGCAGCCAAGAGAGGGACAGGGGAACTTTCTTT. Its protein product is CASSQERDRGTFF.

This chain joins TRBV29-1 and TRBJ1-1; maybe TRBD1 (6 bases). Germline-derived CDR1 and CDR2 are SQVTM and ANQGSEA. The CDR3 has 13 residues. Trimming shortened V by 7 bases and J by 4 bases, and 16 bases separated the two germline ends. CDR3 sequence (DNA): TGCAGCGGACGCGGGGGCCAGAGCACTGAAGCTTTCTTT. This encodes CSGRGGQSTEAFF. The full variable domain, in which reference TRBV29-1 and TRBJ1-1 provide the parts outside the CDR3, is SAVISQKPSRDICQRGTSLTIQCQVDSQVTMMFWYRQQPGQSLTLIATANQGSEATYESGFVIDKFPISRPNLTFSTLTVSNMSPEDSSIYLCSGRGGQSTEAFFGQGTRLTVV.

CDR3 coding DNA: TGCGCCAGCAGCCAATTGATAGGGGCCATTCGTACTAAGAACACTGAAGCTTTCTTT. This sequence encodes CASSQLIGAIRTKNTEAFF. The V and J genes are TRBV4-1 and TRBJ1-1; TRBD1 is a possible D gene (5 bases). The ends were cut back, 2 bases at V and 1 base at J, with 23 bases in the middle. The CDR3 is 19 residues long. Germline V lookup: CDR1 MGHRA, CDR2 YSYEKL.

The V and J genes are TRBV6-6 and TRBJ2-7, with TRBD1 matching 9 bases. The V gene end was trimmed by 4 bases and the J gene end by 3 bases; junction bases not matched to a gene: 7. The CDR3 is 15 amino acids. Germline loops: CDR1 MNHNY, CDR2 SVGAGI (reference sequence). The CDR3 DNA sequence: TGTGCCAGCAGTTCAACGGTGACAGGGGGCTACGAGCAGTACTTC. Protein: CASSSTVTGGYEQYF.

The V call is TRBV5-1, the J call TRBJ1-6; 7 bases map to TRBD1. Germline lookup yields CDR1 SGHRS and CDR2 YFSETQ. The CDR3 is made up of 15 amino acids. Unmatched junction bases numbered 10, after V lost 4 bases and J lost 9 bases. In nucleotides, the CDR3 is TGCGCCAGCAGCGCCGGGACAGAACTCGGTTCACCCCTCCACTTT. Its translation: CASSAGTELGSPLHF.

The CDR3, as DNA: TGTGCCAGCAGTGCATATTCCTGGGACAGGTCAGGTGATACGCAGTATTTT. Residues: CASSAYSWDRSGDTQYF. The chain employs TRBV2 and TRBJ2-3, with 8 bases lining up with TRBD1. The germline gives CDR1 SNHLY, CDR2 FYNNEI. CDR3 length: 17 amino acids. The trim removed 4 bases at V and 6 bases at J, leaving 15 bases unmatched.

The chain is built from TRBV5-1 and TRBJ1-2; 8 bases align to TRBD1. V dropped 4 bases and J dropped 7; count of bases not matched to a gene: 6. This CDR3 is 13 amino acids long. CDR1 and CDR2 from the germline V gene are SGHRS and YFSETQ. CDR3 residues: CASSPATGAGYTF. The CDR3 DNA reads TGCGCCAGCAGCCCGGCGACAGGGGCTGGCTACACCTTC.

J is TRBJ1-1 and V is TRBV4-1, with no clear D. Germline-derived CDR1 and CDR2 are MGHRA and YSYEKL. V dropped 0 bases and J dropped 0 bases, with 5 bases sitting between them. This CDR3 is built from 14 residues. This chain's CDR3 is CASSQDPMNTEAFF. Written as DNA, the CDR3 is TGCGCCAGCAGCCAAGATCCCATGAACACTGAAGCTTTCTTT.

This rearrangement joins TRBV7-2 to TRBJ2-2, with D maybe TRBD2 (7 bases). Trimming left V 8 bases short and J 9 bases short, with 13 bases between. Germline loops: CDR1 SGHTA, CDR2 FQGNSA. There are 12 residues in the CDR3. The CDR3 sequence is CASAWGGRELFF. For the CDR3, the DNA is TGTGCCAGCGCATGGGGGGGCCGGGAGCTGTTTTTT. The complete variable domain, with remaining parts taken from reference TRBV7-2 and TRBJ2-2, reads GAGVSQSPSNKVTEKGKDVELRCDPISGHTALYWYRQSLGQGLEFLIYFQGNSAPDKSGLPSDRFSAERTGGSVSTLTIQRTQQEDSAVYLCASAWGGRELFFGEGSRLTVL.

The rearrangement links TRBV28 to TRBJ2-7; 8 bases are a match to TRBD2. V shed 10 bases and J 2 bases; nucleotides not matched to a gene: 7. Looked up from germline, CDR1 is MDHEN and CDR2 is SYDVKM. The CDR3 extends over 13 amino acids. CDR3 in amino acids: CATRTGGPYEQYF. The CDR3 DNA follows: TGTGCCACCAGAACGGGGGGGCCCTACGAGCAGTACTTC. Full variable domain (remainder filled in from reference TRBV28 and TRBJ2-7): DVKVTQSSRYLVKRTGEKVFLECVQDMDHENMFWYRQDPGLGLRLIYFSYDVKMKEKGDIPEGYSVSREKKERFSLILESASTNQTSMYLCATRTGGPYEQYFGPGTRLTVT.

The J gene is TRBJ1-2, the V gene TRBV6-1; no reliable D call. The germline gives CDR1 MNHNS, CDR2 SASEGT. The CDR3 totals 14 residues. Trimming took 4 bases from V and 4 from J, leaving 13 bases between them. CDR3 in amino acids: CASSGEVTAYGYTF. As DNA, the CDR3 is TGTGCCAGCAGTGGGGAGGTAACGGCCTATGGCTACACCTTC.

V gene TRBV2 combines with J gene TRBJ1-3; unclear D gene. This CDR3 has 16 residues. The V gene lost 6 bases and the J gene lost 0 bases, with 15 bases spanning the gap. The germline gives CDR1 SNHLY, CDR2 FYNNEI. Here the CDR3 DNA reads TGTGCCAGCAGAAGTGAGGTTGGGTTCTCTGGAAACACCATATATTTT. Translation: CASRSEVGFSGNTIYF.

The V call is TRBV4-1, the J call TRBJ2-1, with a weak D call TRBD2 (6 bases). V lost 5 bases, J lost 10 bases, and 30 bases lay in between. There are 18 residues in the CDR3. Germline-derived CDR1 and CDR2 are MGHRA and YSYEKL. The CDR3 sequence: CASSYLPSRDSMWNEQFF. CDR3 in DNA: TGCGCCAGCAGCTACCTACCTAGCCGGGACTCCATGTGGAACGAGCAGTTCTTC.

There are a few counts of this clone. CDR3 loop: CASSQVAGGVDTQYF. For the CDR3, the DNA is TGCGCCAGCAGCCAAGTAGCGGGGGGGGTAGATACGCAGTATTTT. The V call is TRBV4-1, the J call TRBJ2-3; TRBD2 matches 11 bases. Per germline, CDR1 MGHRA and CDR2 YSYEKL. The ends lost 1 base at V and 5 bases at J; junction bases unmatched: 2. CDR3 size: 15 residues.

V gene TRBV10-1 combines with J gene TRBJ2-7; maybe TRBD1 (5 bases). Germline assignment: CDR1 WNHNN and CDR2 SYGVQD (reference sequence). Trimming left V 10 bases short and J 3 bases short, with 16 bases between. CDR3 size: 13 residues. CDR3 in DNA: TGCGCCATCCCCGGACACGGCCACTACGAGCAGTACTTC. Translated: CAIPGHGHYEQYF.

The chain joins TRBV2 to TRBJ1-5; D unresolved. V lost 9 bases and J lost 0, with 9 bases in between. Germline assignment: CDR1 SNHLY and CDR2 FYNNEI. This CDR3 region has 13 residues. The CDR3 nucleotides read TGTGCCAGTGGGCAGGTTAGCAATCAGCCCCAGCATTTT. Its translation is CASGQVSNQPQHF.

The chain joins TRBV7-6 to TRBJ2-3; D remains ambiguous. The CDR3 sequence is 16 residues long. The germline CDR1 and CDR2 sequences are SGHVS and FNYEAQ. V gave up 5 bases and J gave up 0 bases, with 15 bases separating them. CDR3: CASSLDKIVSTDTQYF. The DNA for the CDR3 is TGTGCCAGCAGCCTCGACAAGATCGTTAGCACAGATACGCAGTATTTT. The complete variable domain, with remaining parts taken from reference TRBV7-6 and TRBJ2-3, reads GAGVSQSPRYKVTKRGQDVALRCDPISGHVSLYWYRQALGQGPEFLTYFNYEAQQDKSGLPNDRFSAERPEGSISTLTIQRTEQRDSAMYRCASSLDKIVSTDTQYFGPGTRLTVL.

The chain links TRBV7-2 to TRBJ2-1; 11 nucleotides line up with TRBD2. V lost 10 bases and J lost 4; bases outside the gene matches: 6. Germline values: CDR1 SGHTA, CDR2 FQGNSA. This CDR3 is built from 14 residues. CDR3 DNA sequence: TGTGCCATATCCGGGACTAGCGGTTACAATGAGCAGTTCTTC. Translating it yields CAISGTSGYNEQFF.

The chain links TRBV29-1 to TRBJ1-1; possible D gene TRBD1, 6 bases. Germline CDR1 and CDR2: SQVTM and ANQGSEA. CDR3 length equals 12 residues. V was pared by 6 bases and J by 11 bases, with 19 bases between. The CDR3: CSVETGFGWAFF. The DNA for the CDR3 is TGCAGCGTCGAGACAGGTTTTGGGTGGGCTTTCTTT. Drawing the rest from reference TRBV29-1 and TRBJ1-1, the complete variable domain is SAVISQKPSRDICQRGTSLTIQCQVDSQVTMMFWYRQQPGQSLTLIATANQGSEATYESGFVIDKFPISRPNLTFSTLTVSNMSPEDSSIYLCSVETGFGWAFFGQGTRLTVV.